This TCR beta chain was retrieved from a study of type 1 and type 2 diabetes patients. Study-level background: Donors were type 1 diabetes, type 2 diabetes, or nondiabetic controls. From PBMCs, CD4+ and CD8+ T cells were isolated by magnetic microbeads.

Peripheral blood, 7.5 to 10 milliliters per participant, was collected. The PCR template was genomic DNA. Multiplex PCR with 30 forward and 13 reverse primers amplified the TCR beta CDR3. TCRdb redid the calling of the multiplex PCR reads with MiXCR, one entry per CDR3 protein. The repertoire holds 250,000 or so distinct CDR3 sequences, roughly 50% seen once, with roughly 13% in the top ten. This CDR3 contains 12 residues. The V end was cut by 4 bases, the J end by 4 bases, with 10 bases between. CDR1 DFQATT and CDR2 SNEGSKA come from the germline V gene (reference sequence). Sequencing used peripheral blood mononuclear cells (PBMCs). The TCR sequence derives from a man aged 18 to 29 with type 2 diabetes. The rearrangement links TRBV20-1 to TRBJ1-2; D uncertain. CDR3 residues: CSAIEYPYGYTF. The CDR3 nucleotides are TGCAGTGCTATCGAGTACCCCTATGGCTACACCTTC.